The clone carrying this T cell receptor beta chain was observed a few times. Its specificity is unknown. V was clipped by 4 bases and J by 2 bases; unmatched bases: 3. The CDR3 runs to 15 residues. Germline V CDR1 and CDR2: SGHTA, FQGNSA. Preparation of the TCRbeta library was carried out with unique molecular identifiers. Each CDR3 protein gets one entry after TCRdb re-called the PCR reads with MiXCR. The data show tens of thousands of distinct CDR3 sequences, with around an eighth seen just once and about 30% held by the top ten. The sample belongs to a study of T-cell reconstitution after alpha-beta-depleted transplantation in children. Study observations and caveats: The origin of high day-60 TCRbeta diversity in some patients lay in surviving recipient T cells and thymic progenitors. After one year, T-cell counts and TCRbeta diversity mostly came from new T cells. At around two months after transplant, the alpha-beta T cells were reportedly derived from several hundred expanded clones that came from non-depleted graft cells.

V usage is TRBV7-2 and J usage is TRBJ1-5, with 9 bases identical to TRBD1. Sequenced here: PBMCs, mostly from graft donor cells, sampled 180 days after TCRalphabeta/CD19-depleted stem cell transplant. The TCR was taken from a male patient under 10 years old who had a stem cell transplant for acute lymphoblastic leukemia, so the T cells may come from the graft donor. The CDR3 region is CASSSGQGGNQPQHF. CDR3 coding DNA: TGTGCCAGCAGCTCGGGACAGGGAGGCAATCAGCCCCAGCATTTT.